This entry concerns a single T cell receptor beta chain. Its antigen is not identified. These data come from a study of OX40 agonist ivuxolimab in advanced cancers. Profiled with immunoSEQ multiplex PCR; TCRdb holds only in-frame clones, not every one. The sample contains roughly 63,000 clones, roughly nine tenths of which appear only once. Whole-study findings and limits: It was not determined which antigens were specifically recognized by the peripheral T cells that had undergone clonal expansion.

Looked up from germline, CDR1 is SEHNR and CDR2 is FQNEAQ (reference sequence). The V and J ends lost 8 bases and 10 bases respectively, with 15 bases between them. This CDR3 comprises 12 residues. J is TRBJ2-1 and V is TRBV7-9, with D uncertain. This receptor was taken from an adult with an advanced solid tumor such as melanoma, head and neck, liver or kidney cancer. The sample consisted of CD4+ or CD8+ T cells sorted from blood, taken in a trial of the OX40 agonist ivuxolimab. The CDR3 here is CASSPDPGEQFF. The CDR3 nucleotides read TGTGCCAGCTCCCCCGACCCCGGAGAGCAGTTCTTC.